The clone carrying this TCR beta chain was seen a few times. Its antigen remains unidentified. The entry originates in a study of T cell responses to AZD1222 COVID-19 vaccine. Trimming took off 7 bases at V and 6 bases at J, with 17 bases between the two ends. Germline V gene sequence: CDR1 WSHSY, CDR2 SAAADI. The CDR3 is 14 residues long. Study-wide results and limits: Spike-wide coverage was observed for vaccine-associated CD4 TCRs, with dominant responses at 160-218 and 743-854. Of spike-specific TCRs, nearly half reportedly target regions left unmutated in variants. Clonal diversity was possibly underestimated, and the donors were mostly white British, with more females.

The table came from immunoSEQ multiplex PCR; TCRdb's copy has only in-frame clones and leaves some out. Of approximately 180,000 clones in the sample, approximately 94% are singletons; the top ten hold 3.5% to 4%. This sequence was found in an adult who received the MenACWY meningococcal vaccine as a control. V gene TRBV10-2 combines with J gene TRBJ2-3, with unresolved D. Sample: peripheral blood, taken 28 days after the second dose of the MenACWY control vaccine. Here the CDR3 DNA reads TGCGCCAGCATCTCAACCCCTATTGGGGATACGCAGTATTTT. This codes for CASISTPIGDTQYF.